Reported below is one T cell receptor (beta chain). Its antigen remains unidentified. Per-base quality was not reported, and no clone a single base away is much larger than it. Each collaborating institution followed its own protocols to collect whole blood in K2EDTA tubes. For TCRbeta analysis, collaborators shipped samples as frozen whole blood, isolated PBMCs, or DNA extracted from either of those sample types. TCRbeta CDR3 regions were amplified from genomic DNA by means of the immunoSEQ Assay, a bias-controlled multiplex PCR. Per the authors' processing: Within the assay, amplification of reference gene primers was used to estimate how many nucleated cells each sample contained. To quantify the absolute abundance of each unique TCRbeta CDR3 rearrangement, sequence reads were collapsed and filtered. For each sample, productive Simpson clonality was calculated as the square root of Simpson's diversity index across productive rearrangements. TCRdb stores this immuneACCESS table with in-frame sequences only. Part of the clones is absent; in the studies checked, under half of the shortfall reflects unresolved V genes, and no reason is known for the rest. The V and J calls and the clone size are those of that table, but D and trimming were determined from the DNA. The sample data list approximately 150,000 clones, and roughly 90% of these were observed just once. 3.5% to 4.5% of the sample is in the top ten clones.

As encoded in the germline V gene, CDR1 is SGHTA while CDR2 is FQGNSA. From the cysteine through the phenylalanine, the CDR3 covers 15 amino acids. CDR3 DNA is the only sequence kept; it has 45 bases, read in frame from the first base. From V the trimming removes 6 bases and from J it removes 5 bases, while the gene matches leave 5 bases of the junction unaccounted for. The sample is drawn from a study of blood T cell repertoires in COVID-19 (TCRdb year 2020). In the study overall: Samples covering the acute and convalescent phases of COVID-19 were provided by collaborators in the United States, Italy and Spain. The samples were drawn from two sources: the first 160 participants of the ongoing ImmuneRACE study, and about 1,300 subjects contributed by 6 global collaborators. A de-identified subject ID, COVID-19 status, age in years and sex were almost always included in the sample metadata. The repertoires were released in a freely available public database intended as a resource for research on the immune response to SARS-CoV-2. Where HLA class I and class II types were available, the types were taken from metadata supplied by the sample provider, not from assay-based typing. The prospective study material was composed of cDNA or gDNA derived from T cells, B-cell-depleted T cells, or PBMCs. Deeply sampled blood TCRbeta repertoires from subjects exposed to, actively infected with, or recovered from COVID-19 were included in the dataset.

Study-wide conclusions, independent of this receptor: Clinical and demographic metadata were provided uncurated, with the amount varying by source and participant.

The source of this sequence is a woman aged 55-69 years with active or convalescent COVID-19. Sequencing was carried out using peripheral blood. The V and J genes are TRBV7-2 and TRBJ1-4; TRBD1 lines up with 11 middle nucleotides. At the DNA level, the sequence is TGTGCCAGCAGTTGGACAGGGGGCACGAATGAAAAACTGTTTTTT. Its protein product is CASSWTGGTNEKLFF.